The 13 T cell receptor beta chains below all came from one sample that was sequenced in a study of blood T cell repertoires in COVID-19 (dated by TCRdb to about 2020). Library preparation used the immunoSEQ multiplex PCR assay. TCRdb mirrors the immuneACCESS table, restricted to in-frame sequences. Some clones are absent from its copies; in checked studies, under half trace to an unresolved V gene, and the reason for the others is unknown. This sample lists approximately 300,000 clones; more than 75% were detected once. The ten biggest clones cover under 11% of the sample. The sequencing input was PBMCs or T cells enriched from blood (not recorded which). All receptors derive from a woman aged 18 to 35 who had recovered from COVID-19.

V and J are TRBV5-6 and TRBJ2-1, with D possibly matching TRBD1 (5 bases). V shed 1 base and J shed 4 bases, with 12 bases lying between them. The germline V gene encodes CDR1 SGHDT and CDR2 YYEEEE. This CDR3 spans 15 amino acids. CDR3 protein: CASSLPSRGYNEQFF. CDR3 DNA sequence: TGTGCCAGCAGCTTGCCTAGTAGGGGATACAATGAGCAGTTCTTC.

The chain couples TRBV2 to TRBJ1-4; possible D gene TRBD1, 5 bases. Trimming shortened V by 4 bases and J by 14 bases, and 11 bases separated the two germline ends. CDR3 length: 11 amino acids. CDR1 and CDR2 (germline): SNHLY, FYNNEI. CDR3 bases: TGTGCCAGCAGTGTGCAGGGCCATCTGTTTTTT. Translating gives CASSVQGHLFF.

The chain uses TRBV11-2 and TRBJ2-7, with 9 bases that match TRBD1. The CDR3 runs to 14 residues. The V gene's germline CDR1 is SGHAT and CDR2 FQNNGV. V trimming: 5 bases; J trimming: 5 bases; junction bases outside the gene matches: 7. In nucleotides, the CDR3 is TGTGCCAGCAGCACGGACAGGGGCGGCCACGAGCAGTACTTC. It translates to CASSTDRGGHEQYF.

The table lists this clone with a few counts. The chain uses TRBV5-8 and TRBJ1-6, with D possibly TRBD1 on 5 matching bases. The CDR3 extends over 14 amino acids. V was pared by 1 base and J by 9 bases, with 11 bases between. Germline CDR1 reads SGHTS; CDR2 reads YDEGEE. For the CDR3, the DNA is TGTGCCAGCAGCTTGACAGGTTTAGGTTCACCCCTCCACTTT. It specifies CASSLTGLGSPLHF.

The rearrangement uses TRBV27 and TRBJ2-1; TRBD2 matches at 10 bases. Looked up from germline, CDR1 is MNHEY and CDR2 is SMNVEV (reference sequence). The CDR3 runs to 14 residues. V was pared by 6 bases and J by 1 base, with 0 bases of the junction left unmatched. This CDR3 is CASRTSGSYNEQFF. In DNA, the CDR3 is TGTGCCAGCAGGACTAGCGGGTCCTACAATGAGCAGTTCTTC.

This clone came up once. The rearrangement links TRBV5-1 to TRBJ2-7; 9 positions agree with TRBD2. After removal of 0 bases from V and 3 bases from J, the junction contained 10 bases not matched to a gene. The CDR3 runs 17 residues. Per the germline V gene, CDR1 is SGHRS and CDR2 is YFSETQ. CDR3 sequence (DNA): TGCGCCAGCAGCTTGGGGGCGGGAGCGGGAGGAATCTACGAGCAGTACTTC. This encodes CASSLGAGAGGIYEQYF. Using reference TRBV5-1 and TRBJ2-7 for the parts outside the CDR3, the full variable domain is KAGVTQTPRYLIKTRGQQVTLSCSPISGHRSVSWYQQTPGQGLQFLFEYFSETQRNKGNFPGRFSGRQFSNSRSEMNVSTLELGDSALYLCASSLGAGAGGIYEQYFGPGTRLTVT.

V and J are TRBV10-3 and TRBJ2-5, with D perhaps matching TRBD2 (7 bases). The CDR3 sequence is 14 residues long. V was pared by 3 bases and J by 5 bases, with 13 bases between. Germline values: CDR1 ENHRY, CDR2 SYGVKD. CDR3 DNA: TGTGCCATCAGTGATTCGGGGGGCGGCGAGACCCAGTACTTC. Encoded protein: CAISDSGGGETQYF.

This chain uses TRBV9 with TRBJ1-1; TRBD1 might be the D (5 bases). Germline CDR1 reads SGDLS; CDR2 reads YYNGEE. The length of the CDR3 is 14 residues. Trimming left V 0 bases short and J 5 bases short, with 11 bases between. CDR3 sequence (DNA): TGTGCCAGCAGCGTAGCCGGCAGGGAAACTGAAGCTTTCTTT. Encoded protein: CASSVAGRETEAFF.

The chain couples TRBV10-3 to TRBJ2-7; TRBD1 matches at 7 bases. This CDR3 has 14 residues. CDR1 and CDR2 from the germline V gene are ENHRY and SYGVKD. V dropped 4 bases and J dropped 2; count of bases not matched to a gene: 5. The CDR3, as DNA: TGTGCCATCAGTGTCCGGGACAGAACCTACGAGCAGTACTTC. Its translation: CAISVRDRTYEQYF.

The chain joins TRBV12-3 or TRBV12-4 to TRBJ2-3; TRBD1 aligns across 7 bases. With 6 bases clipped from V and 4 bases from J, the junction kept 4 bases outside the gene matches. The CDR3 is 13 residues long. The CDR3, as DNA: TGTGCCAGCAGAATAACAGGGGCAGATACGCAGTATTTT. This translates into CASRITGADTQYF.

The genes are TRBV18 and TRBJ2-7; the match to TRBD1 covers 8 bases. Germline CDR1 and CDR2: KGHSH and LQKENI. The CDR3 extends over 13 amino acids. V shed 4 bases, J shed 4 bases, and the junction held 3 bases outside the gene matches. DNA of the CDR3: TGTGCCAGCTCACTCCGGGACAGGTACGAGCAGTACTTC. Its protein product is CASSLRDRYEQYF.

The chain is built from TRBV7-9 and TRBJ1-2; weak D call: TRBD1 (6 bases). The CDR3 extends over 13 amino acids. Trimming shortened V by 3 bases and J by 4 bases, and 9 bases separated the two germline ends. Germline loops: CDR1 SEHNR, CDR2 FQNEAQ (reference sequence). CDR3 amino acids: CASSFTGTYGYTF. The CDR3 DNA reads TGTGCCAGCAGCTTTACAGGGACCTATGGCTACACCTTC.

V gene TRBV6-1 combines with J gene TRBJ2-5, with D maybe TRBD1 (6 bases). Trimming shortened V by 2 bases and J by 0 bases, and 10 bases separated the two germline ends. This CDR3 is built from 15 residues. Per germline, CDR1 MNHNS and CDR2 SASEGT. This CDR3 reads CASSEPQGYQETQYF. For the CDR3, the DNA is TGTGCCAGCAGTGAACCTCAGGGGTACCAAGAGACCCAGTACTTC.